Shown below are 21 T cell receptor beta chains from a single sample sequenced in a study of beta chain features in type 1 diabetes. Study results and caveats: A moderate, significant TCRB CDR3 shortening appeared in type 1 diabetes across four CD4+ subsets.

Their antigen targets remain unknown. Isolated RNA was reverse transcribed in full, so expressed TCRB transcripts were sequenced. Measured with immunoSEQ multiplex PCR; TCRdb has only the in-frame clones, and not every one. This sample carries some 700,000 clones, roughly 13% of them seen once, and the ten largest clones take less than 0.025%. The specimen was naive CD4+ T cells from blood. The receptor set was obtained from a man between 18 and 29 years old with type 1 diabetes.

The J gene is TRBJ1-1, the V gene TRBV7-9, with unresolved D. The CDR3 has 11 amino acids. The ends were cut back, 0 bases at V and 11 bases at J, with 7 bases in the middle. Per germline, CDR1 SEHNR and CDR2 FQNEAQ (reference sequence). CDR3: CASSLAAVAFF. The CDR3 DNA sequence: TGTGCCAGCAGCTTAGCCGCTGTGGCTTTCTTT.

The V call is TRBV7-7, the J call TRBJ2-3; D assignment may be TRBD1 or TRBD2 (5 bases each). This CDR3 has 14 amino acids. Trimming shortened V by 1 base and J by 2 bases, and 7 bases separated the two germline ends. CDR1 and CDR2 from the germline V gene are SSHAT and FNYEAQ (reference sequence). CDR3 nucleotide sequence: TGTGCCAGCAGCTTAGGGGGGACCACAGATACGCAGTATTTT. This codes for CASSLGGTTDTQYF. The variable domain in full, with the rest retrieved from reference TRBV7-7 and TRBJ2-3, is GAGVSQSPRYKVTKRGQDVTLRCDPISSHATLYWYQQALGQGPEFLTYFNYEAQPDKSGLPSDRFSAERPEGSISTLTIQRTEQRDSAMYRCASSLGGTTDTQYFGPGTRLTVL.

Here the CDR3 reads CASSEVQEQPQHF. In DNA form, the CDR3 reads TGTGCCAGCAGTGAAGTGCAGGAGCAGCCCCAGCATTTT. This chain connects TRBV6-1 to TRBJ1-5; D not resolved. CDR1 and CDR2 from the germline V gene are MNHNS and SASEGT. Trimming removed 1 base at V and 7 bases at J, with 8 bases between. This CDR3 is built from 13 residues.

This clone has a handful of counts. The chain recombines TRBV18 with TRBJ1-2; D is uncertain. Germline V lookup: CDR1 KGHSH, CDR2 LQKENI. The CDR3 consists of 12 residues. The V and J ends lost 1 base and 8 bases respectively, with 8 bases between them. The CDR3 is CASSPRLDGYTF. CDR3 in DNA: TGTGCCAGCTCACCACGCCTTGACGGCTACACCTTC.

The chain is built from TRBV10-1 and TRBJ1-6, with no clear D. The germline V gene encodes CDR1 WNHNN and CDR2 SYGVQD (reference sequence). The CDR3 contains 14 residues. The V end was cut by 0 bases, the J end by 7 bases, with 7 bases between. For the CDR3, the DNA is TGCGCCAGCAGTGAGTCGGACTGGAATTCACCCCTCCACTTT. Amino acid sequence: CASSESDWNSPLHF.

This clone showed up just a few times. The genes are TRBV4-2 and TRBJ2-7, with 8 bases fitting TRBD1. This CDR3 has 17 residues. In germline, CDR1 is LGHNA, CDR2 YNFKEQ. J was trimmed by 2 bases and V by 0 bases; bases with no gene match: 9. The CDR3 bases are TGTGCCAGCAGCCAAGATACCGGGACAGGTCGGGCCTACGAGCAGTACTTC. Amino acids: CASSQDTGTGRAYEQYF.

This clone has just a few counts. This chain links TRBV7-3 with TRBJ1-1, with D possibly matching TRBD1 (6 bases). This CDR3 spans 14 amino acids. Germline V CDR1 and CDR2: SGHTA, FQGTGA. Trimming took off 7 bases at V and 7 bases at J, with 19 bases between the two ends. The CDR3 here is CASTEGHGILEAFF. The CDR3 bases are TGTGCCAGCACCGAGGGACATGGAATTCTTGAAGCTTTCTTT.

In its sample, this clone was seen a few times. The chain recombines TRBV30 with TRBJ1-4; D unclear. Trimming took 2 bases from V and 1 from J, leaving 20 bases between them. Germline lookup yields CDR1 GTSNPN and CDR2 SVGIG (reference sequence). The CDR3 totals 18 residues. Here the CDR3 reads CAWSTGLHPPGTNEKLFF. Here the CDR3 DNA reads TGTGCCTGGAGTACCGGGCTCCATCCTCCGGGAACTAATGAAAAACTGTTTTTT.

This clone was seen a few times. The V call is TRBV29-1, the J call TRBJ2-5, with D possibly matching TRBD2 (6 bases). The last part of the DNA fits TRBJ2-7 better; the J call may be wrong. The V gene's germline CDR1 is SQVTM and CDR2 ANQGSEA. The CDR3 has 12 residues. The CDR3 bases are TGCAGCGTTGAACCGGTGGGGGGCGAGCAGTACTTC. Translation gives CSVEPVGGEQYF.

V usage is TRBV19 and J usage is TRBJ1-1; D is possibly TRBD1 (5 bases). Germline V gene data show CDR1 as LNHDA and CDR2 as SQIVND (reference sequence). This CDR3 contains 16 residues. The V end lost 4 bases, the J end lost 11 bases, and 26 bases lay between the germline ends. The CDR3 reads CASSTGDSPPHPGAFF. CDR3 DNA: TGTGCCAGTAGTACTGGGGACTCTCCACCACACCCCGGGGCTTTCTTT.

The chain couples TRBV7-2 to TRBJ1-6; weak D call: TRBD1 (5 bases). This CDR3 is built from 18 residues. Germline loops: CDR1 SGHTA, CDR2 FQGNSA. The V and J ends lost 4 bases and 0 bases respectively, with 16 bases between them. The CDR3 region has the DNA TGTGCCAGCAGCTCGATCAGGGTTAGGAGCTCCTATAATTCACCCCTCCACTTT. Its translation is CASSSIRVRSSYNSPLHF.

This rearrangement joins TRBV7-6 to TRBJ2-2; a weak D match, TRBD2 (7 bases). The CDR3 loop spans 16 amino acids. Germline-derived CDR1 and CDR2 are SGHVS and FNYEAQ. Trimming pared 6 bases from V and 4 bases from J, leaving 18 bases between. The CDR3 DNA sequence: TGTGCCAGCAGTCCCTATCGGGGGGCCGGCACCGGGGAGCTGTTTTTT. Its translation is CASSPYRGAGTGELFF.

This clone was seen only a few times. The CDR3 here is CSAIGPQETQYF. The CDR3 DNA follows: TGCAGCGCGATAGGGCCACAAGAGACCCAGTACTTC. The rearrangement uses TRBV29-1 and TRBJ2-5; D ambiguous. Germline V CDR1 and CDR2: SQVTM, ANQGSEA. The length of the CDR3 is 12 residues. Trimming removed 7 bases at V and 2 bases at J, with 11 bases between.

Only a few counts were recorded for this clone. This chain uses TRBV2 with TRBJ1-6; 11 bases agree with TRBD1. CDR3 size: 14 residues. Trimming took 4 bases from V and 10 from J; bases not matched to a gene: 3. Germline CDR1 is SNHLY and CDR2 is FYNNEI. The CDR3 DNA follows: TGTGCCAGCAGTGCGGACAGGGGGCTATCACCCCTCCACTTT. Translated: CASSADRGLSPLHF.

The rearrangement links TRBV2 to TRBJ2-1, with no clear D. V shed 2 bases and J shed 5 bases, with 7 bases lying between them. The germline V gene encodes CDR1 SNHLY and CDR2 FYNNEI. This CDR3 has 13 amino acids. This chain's CDR3 is CASSEFRDNEQFF. In DNA, the CDR3 is TGTGCCAGCAGTGAATTCCGGGACAATGAGCAGTTCTTC.

This clone turned up a few times. DNA for the CDR3: TGTGCCACCAGCATGGGACTCCAACAAGAGACCCAGTACTTC. Translated, it gives CATSMGLQQETQYF. The chain carries TRBV15 and TRBJ2-5; the D gene is possibly TRBD2 (6 bases). Trimming took off 4 bases at V and 2 bases at J, with 11 bases between the two ends. CDR1 LNHNV and CDR2 YYDKDF come from the germline V gene (reference sequence). CDR3 length: 14 amino acids.

The rearrangement links TRBV11-2 to TRBJ2-5; D ambiguous. Trimming removed 5 bases at V and 5 bases at J, with 15 bases between. Looked up from germline, CDR1 is SGHAT and CDR2 is FQNNGV. The CDR3 contains 14 residues. The CDR3 region has the DNA TGTGCCAGCAGCCCCGACCCCATCGTCGAGACCCAGTACTTC. Translation: CASSPDPIVETQYF.

This clone was detected only a few times. The V call is TRBV5-1, the J call TRBJ2-4; unclear D gene. The V end was cut by 5 bases, the J end by 3 bases, with 9 bases between. CDR3 length: 13 amino acids. Per germline, CDR1 SGHRS and CDR2 YFSETQ. CDR3 in amino acids: CASSPDGKNIQYF. The CDR3 DNA sequence: TGCGCCAGCAGTCCGGATGGCAAAAACATTCAGTACTTC.

The chain couples TRBV5-6 to TRBJ2-7; D call uncertain. The V gene lost 1 base and the J gene lost 5 bases, with 10 bases spanning the gap. The CDR3 consists of 13 residues. CDR1 SGHDT and CDR2 YYEEEE come from the germline V gene. Written as DNA, the CDR3 is TGTGCCAGCAGCTTGCTAGGCCTCGACGAGCAGTACTTC. Its translation: CASSLLGLDEQYF.

This clone was observed a few times. The V call is TRBV7-9, the J call TRBJ2-2; 11 nucleotides match TRBD2. CDR1 and CDR2 from the germline V gene are SEHNR and FQNEAQ (reference sequence). The CDR3 is made up of 16 amino acids. V shed 4 bases and J 4 bases; nucleotides not matched to a gene: 5. CDR3 region: CASSSPGTSGTGELFF. DNA of the CDR3: TGTGCCAGCAGCTCCCCCGGGACTAGCGGCACCGGGGAGCTGTTTTTT.

This clone was picked up a small number of times. This CDR3 is also generated by other DNA sequences in the sample. The chain employs TRBV9 and TRBJ2-2; D not certain. The V end was cut by 0 bases, the J end by 5 bases, with 5 bases between. The CDR3 contains 13 residues. Germline CDR1 is SGDLS and CDR2 is YYNGEE. The CDR3 bases are TGTGCCAGCAGCGTAGTCGGGACCGGGGAGCTGTTTTTT. As protein: CASSVVGTGELFF.